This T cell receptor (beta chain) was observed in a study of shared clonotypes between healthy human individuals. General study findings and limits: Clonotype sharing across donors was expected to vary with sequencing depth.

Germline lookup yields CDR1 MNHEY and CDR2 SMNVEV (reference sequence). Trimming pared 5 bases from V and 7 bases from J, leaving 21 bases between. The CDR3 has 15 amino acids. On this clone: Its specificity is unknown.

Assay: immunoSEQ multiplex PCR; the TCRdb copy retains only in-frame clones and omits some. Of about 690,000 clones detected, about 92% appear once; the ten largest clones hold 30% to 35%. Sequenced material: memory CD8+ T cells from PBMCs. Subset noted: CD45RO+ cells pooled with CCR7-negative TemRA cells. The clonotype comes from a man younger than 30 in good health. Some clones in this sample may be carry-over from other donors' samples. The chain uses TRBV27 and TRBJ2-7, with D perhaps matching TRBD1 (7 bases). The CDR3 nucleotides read TGTGCCAGCAGTCGAAGGTCAGGGGGGTTTACGGAGCAGTACTTC. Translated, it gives CASSRRSGGFTEQYF.